One sample yielded the 27 T cell receptor beta chains listed below, sequenced in a study of CD8+ T cells in alopecia areata. Extracted RNA was reverse transcribed, and the resulting cDNA served as sequencing template. The protocol was immunoSEQ multiplex PCR, while the TCRdb copy is restricted to in-frame clones and leaves out a portion. The sample yields roughly 250,000 clones, roughly 60% seen once. Indicated treatment: oral pan-JAK inhibitor, 5-10 mg twice daily. The starting material was CD4+ T cells sorted from blood, obtained at roughly week 53, from a patient treated with tofacitinib. These receptors were collected from a human donor with alopecia areata.

This clone was observed a few times. The J gene is TRBJ2-7, the V gene TRBV29-1, with 9 nucleotides matching TRBD2. The CDR3 consists of 13 residues. The trim removed 1 base at V and 3 bases at J, leaving 1 base unmatched. Germline assignment: CDR1 SQVTM and CDR2 ANQGSEA. CDR3 DNA: TGCAGCGTTGAAGGAGCGGGAGGCTACGAGCAGTACTTC. Translating gives CSVEGAGGYEQYF.

The rearrangement uses TRBV4-1 and TRBJ1-1, with D unresolved. Between the trimmed V and J ends, which lost 3 bases and 4 bases, there was a span of 9 bases. CDR1 and CDR2 (germline): MGHRA, YSYEKL. The CDR3 runs 13 residues. This CDR3 is CASSQILSTEAFF. CDR3 nucleotide sequence: TGCGCCAGCAGCCAGATCTTGAGCACTGAAGCTTTCTTT.

The V and J genes are TRBV10-3 and TRBJ2-2; D is ambiguous. The CDR3 loop spans 14 amino acids. V was shortened by 7 bases and J by 1 base, with 10 bases between the two germline ends. Germline V gives CDR1 ENHRY, CDR2 SYGVKD. CDR3 in DNA: TGTGCCATCACCCGGACGGAGAACACCGGGGAGCTGTTTTTT. Protein product: CAITRTENTGELFF.

The V and J genes are TRBV30 and TRBJ2-3, with 7 bases identical to TRBD1. This CDR3 is 15 amino acids long. CDR1 is GTSNPN and CDR2 is SVGIG in the germline V gene (reference sequence). V dropped 1 base and J dropped 2; count of bases not matched to a gene: 6. CDR3 sequence: CAWSARQGYTDTQYF. Written as DNA, the CDR3 is TGTGCCTGGAGTGCCCGACAGGGATACACAGATACGCAGTATTTT.

The rearrangement links TRBV25-1 to TRBJ2-1; 15 bases match TRBD2. CDR3 length: 17 residues. CDR1 and CDR2 from the germline V gene are MGHDK and SYGVNS. Losses at the gene ends were 6 bases for V and 2 bases for J; bases not matched to a gene: 5. The DNA for the CDR3 is TGTGCCAGCAGCGCCTGGACTAGCGGGGGGGCCTACAATGAGCAGTTCTTC. It codes for CASSAWTSGGAYNEQFF. The full variable domain, its missing parts supplied by reference TRBV25-1 and TRBJ2-1, is EADIYQTPRYLVIGTGKKITLECSQTMGHDKMYWYQQDPGMELHLIHYSYGVNSTEKGDLSSESTVSRIRTEHFPLTLESARPSHTSQYLCASSAWTSGGAYNEQFFGPGTRLTVL.

This chain links TRBV29-1 with TRBJ2-3; 7 bases align to TRBD2. CDR3 length: 14 amino acids. CDR1 is SQVTM and CDR2 is ANQGSEA in the germline V gene. Trimming at V came to 2 bases and at J to 2 bases, leaving 4 bases not matched to a gene. In DNA, the CDR3 is TGCAGCGTTGAACCAGCGGGGACCACAGATACGCAGTATTTT. It codes for CSVEPAGTTDTQYF.

The gene calls are TRBV10-3 and TRBJ2-5, with D maybe TRBD1 (7 bases). The CDR3 runs 14 residues. Germline V gene data show CDR1 as ENHRY and CDR2 as SYGVKD. The V end was cut by 6 bases, the J end by 5 bases, with 16 bases between. CDR3 region: CAIRPGDSGETQYF. The DNA for the CDR3 is TGTGCCATCAGGCCCGGGGACAGCGGGGAGACCCAGTACTTC.

The chain recombines TRBV6-5 with TRBJ2-7; D may correspond to TRBD1 or TRBD2 (5 bases each). This CDR3 region has 14 residues. Germline CDR1 is MNHEY and CDR2 is SVGAGI. Trimming stripped 10 bases from V and 3 bases from J, with 19 bases between. The CDR3 is CATGVQGRSYEQYF. CDR3 bases: TGTGCCACCGGGGTCCAGGGCAGGAGCTACGAGCAGTACTTC.

The rearrangement joins TRBV29-1 to TRBJ1-2; a weak D match, TRBD1 (6 bases). Germline assignment: CDR1 SQVTM and CDR2 ANQGSEA. The CDR3 loop spans 13 amino acids. CDR3 coding DNA: TGCACCTTCGGGGGGCCTTTCGGCTATGGCTACACCTTC. Its protein is CTFGGPFGYGYTF.

This clone was seen a handful of times. The rearrangement joins TRBV29-1 to TRBJ2-5; D not resolved. The germline V and J ends were trimmed by 4 bases and 13 bases, with 22 bases remaining between them. Germline V gives CDR1 SQVTM, CDR2 ANQGSEA. This CDR3 contains 13 residues. This chain's CDR3 is CSVGDSKGTPRYF. In nucleotides, the CDR3 is TGCAGCGTTGGCGATAGTAAGGGTACCCCCCGGTACTTC.

The V gene is TRBV6-5, the J gene TRBJ2-6; D possibly uses TRBD1 or TRBD2 (5 bases each). The germline V gene has CDR1 MNHEY and CDR2 SVGAGI. V was trimmed by 2 bases and J by 5 bases, leaving 10 bases between them. This CDR3 is 15 amino acids long. In DNA, the CDR3 is TGTGCCAGCAGTTACGCCGGGGCGAGGGCCAACGTCCTGACTTTC. It codes for CASSYAGARANVLTF.

This chain joins TRBV11-2 and TRBJ2-5; 8 positions agree with TRBD2. The germline V gene encodes CDR1 SGHAT and CDR2 FQNNGV. The V segment lost 1 base and the J segment 9 bases; nucleotides outside the gene matches: 13. There are 16 residues in the CDR3. The CDR3 coding sequence is TGTGCCAGCAGCTTAGGTCGCGGGGGGCTTATCGGGCCCCAGTACTTC. Its protein is CASSLGRGGLIGPQYF.

This sequence joins TRBV19 and TRBJ1-2; unclear D gene. The CDR3 extends over 11 amino acids. Germline values: CDR1 LNHDA, CDR2 SQIVND (reference sequence). V lost 8 bases and J 4 bases, leaving 8 bases between the germline ends. The chain's CDR3 is CASGQRYGYTF. CDR3 DNA: TGTGCCAGTGGGCAGCGCTATGGCTACACCTTC.

This chain uses TRBV10-3 with TRBJ1-6; D uncertain. Trimming took 11 bases from V and 9 from J, leaving 14 bases between them. The CDR3 sequence is 12 residues long. Germline V CDR1 and CDR2: ENHRY, SYGVKD. For the CDR3, the DNA is TGTGCCGCCATGGATGAGGGTTCACCCCTCCACTTT. Translation: CAAMDEGSPLHF.

This sequence joins TRBV29-1 and TRBJ2-3; D gene ambiguous. CDR3 length: 12 residues. Germline V gene sequence: CDR1 SQVTM, CDR2 ANQGSEA. V was trimmed by 2 bases and J by 1 base, leaving 4 bases between them. The CDR3 coding sequence is TGCAGCGTTGAAATGGGCACAGATACGCAGTATTTT. Its protein product is CSVEMGTDTQYF.

The chain couples TRBV27 to TRBJ1-6, with D possibly being TRBD1 (5 bases). V gave up 2 bases and J gave up 6 bases, with 11 bases separating them. Germline loops: CDR1 MNHEY, CDR2 SMNVEV (reference sequence). This CDR3 contains 15 residues. CDR3 loop: CASSLVRDVNSPLHF. The DNA of the CDR3 is TGTGCCAGCAGTTTAGTCAGGGACGTTAATTCACCCCTCCACTTT.

In its sample, this clone was seen a few times. Other DNA sequences in this sample translate to the same CDR3. This CDR3 reads CASSGADTQYF. The CDR3 region has the DNA TGTGCCAGCAGCGGGGCAGATACGCAGTATTTT. The J gene is TRBJ2-3, the V gene TRBV2; the D gene is possibly TRBD2 (5 bases). The CDR3 contains 11 residues. Germline V CDR1 and CDR2: SNHLY, FYNNEI. V lost 6 bases, J lost 4 bases, and 5 bases lay in between.

The chain employs TRBV29-1 and TRBJ2-3, with D unresolved. The CDR3 covers 11 residues. The germline gives CDR1 SQVTM, CDR2 ANQGSEA. The V and J ends lost 4 bases and 2 bases respectively, with 4 bases between them. This CDR3 is CSVGDTDTQYF. The CDR3 nucleotides are TGCAGCGTTGGGGACACAGATACGCAGTATTTT.

CDR3 sequence (DNA): TGTGCCAGCAGCCGCACAGGGGGCTTTCAGCCCCAGCATTTT. It translates to CASSRTGGFQPQHF. The rearrangement joins TRBV9 to TRBJ1-5; 9 bases fit TRBD1. The V and J ends lost 4 bases and 6 bases, in that order; junction bases with no gene match: 5. The CDR3 runs 14 residues. The germline V gene encodes CDR1 SGDLS and CDR2 YYNGEE.

This chain links TRBV30 with TRBJ2-5; D ambiguous. From germline, CDR1 is GTSNPN and CDR2 SVGIG (reference sequence). The V gene lost 2 bases and the J gene lost 5 bases, with 15 bases spanning the gap. The CDR3 has 14 residues. The DNA for the CDR3 is TGTGCCTGGAGTTATGAAAGGTCAAGGGAGACCCAGTACTTC. Translated: CAWSYERSRETQYF.

Only one count was recorded for this clone. The rearrangement joins TRBV11-3 to TRBJ1-5; TRBD1 matches at 8 bases. J lost 6 bases, V lost 0 bases, and 7 bases had no gene match. The CDR3 has 16 amino acids. Germline V gene data show CDR1 as SGHNT and CDR2 as YENEEA. This CDR3 reads CASSLDRRGHRQPQHF. CDR3 bases: TGTGCCAGCAGCTTAGATCGCAGGGGGCATCGTCAGCCCCAGCATTTT.

This sequence joins TRBV2 and TRBJ1-5; TRBD1 matches at 9 bases. This CDR3 has 14 amino acids. Germline V gene sequence: CDR1 SNHLY, CDR2 FYNNEI. The junction had 5 bases not matched to a gene; V was cut back by 5 bases and J by 6 bases. The CDR3 reads CASSYDRGIQPQHF. CDR3 sequence (DNA): TGTGCCAGCAGTTATGACAGGGGGATTCAGCCCCAGCATTTT.

V and J are TRBV30 and TRBJ1-1, with 7 nucleotides matching TRBD1. The germline gives CDR1 GTSNPN, CDR2 SVGIG (reference sequence). V was pared by 4 bases and J by 10 bases, with 9 bases of the junction left unmatched. The CDR3 runs to 12 residues. Here the CDR3 reads CAWNPRQGVAFF. The CDR3 nucleotides are TGTGCCTGGAACCCGCGACAGGGCGTAGCTTTCTTT.

The gene calls are TRBV4-1 and TRBJ1-5; 7 nucleotides agree with TRBD1. CDR3 length equals 17 residues. Trimming cost V 4 bases and J 3 bases; bases outside gene matches: 12. From germline, CDR1 is MGHRA and CDR2 YSYEKL. CDR3 residues: CASSRSGTAFFNQPQHF. CDR3 nucleotides: TGCGCCAGCAGCCGGTCCGGGACAGCCTTTTTCAATCAGCCCCAGCATTTT.

V gene TRBV4-1 combines with J gene TRBJ1-2, with D hard to call. Trimming took 0 bases from V and 8 from J, leaving 10 bases between them. The germline V gene has CDR1 MGHRA and CDR2 YSYEKL. The CDR3 contains 13 residues. The CDR3 sequence: CASSQDGRYGYTF. CDR3 coding DNA: TGCGCCAGCAGCCAAGATGGACGCTACGGCTACACCTTC.

The CDR3 nucleotides are TGTGCCAGCAGCTTAGCGGGGACTACGAATAACTATGGCTACACCTTC. Amino acid sequence: CASSLAGTTNNYGYTF. The genes are TRBV7-9 and TRBJ1-2; possibly TRBD1 for D (5 bases). V was shortened by 0 bases and J by 1 base, with 12 bases between the two germline ends. The CDR3 spans 16 residues. The germline CDR1 and CDR2 sequences are SEHNR and FQNEAQ (reference sequence).

The rearrangement uses TRBV30 and TRBJ1-6; D unresolved. This CDR3 region has 16 residues. CDR1 and CDR2 (germline): GTSNPN, SVGIG (reference sequence). V was clipped by 3 bases and J by 0 bases, with 12 bases between them. The CDR3 coding sequence is TGTGCCTGGAGAGAGGTCCTGATCTCCTATAATTCACCCCTCCACTTT. Its translation: CAWREVLISYNSPLHF.